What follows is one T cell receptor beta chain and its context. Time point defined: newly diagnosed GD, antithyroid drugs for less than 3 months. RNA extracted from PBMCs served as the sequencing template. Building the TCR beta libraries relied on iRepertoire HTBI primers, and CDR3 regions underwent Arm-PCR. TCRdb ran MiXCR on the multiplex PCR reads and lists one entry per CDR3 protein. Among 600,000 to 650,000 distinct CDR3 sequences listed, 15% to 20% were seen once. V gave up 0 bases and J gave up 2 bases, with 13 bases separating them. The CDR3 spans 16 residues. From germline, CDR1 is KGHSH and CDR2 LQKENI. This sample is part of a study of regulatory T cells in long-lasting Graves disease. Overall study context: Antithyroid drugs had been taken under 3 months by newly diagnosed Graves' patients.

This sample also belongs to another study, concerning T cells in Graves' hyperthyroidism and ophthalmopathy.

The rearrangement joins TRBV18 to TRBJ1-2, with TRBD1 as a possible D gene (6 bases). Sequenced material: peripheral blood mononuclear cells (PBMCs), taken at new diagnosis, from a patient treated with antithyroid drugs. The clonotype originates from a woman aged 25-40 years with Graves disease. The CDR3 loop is CASSPPGKQGNYGYTF. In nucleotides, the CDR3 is TGTGCCAGCTCACCACCGGGTAAACAGGGAAACTATGGCTACACCTTC.